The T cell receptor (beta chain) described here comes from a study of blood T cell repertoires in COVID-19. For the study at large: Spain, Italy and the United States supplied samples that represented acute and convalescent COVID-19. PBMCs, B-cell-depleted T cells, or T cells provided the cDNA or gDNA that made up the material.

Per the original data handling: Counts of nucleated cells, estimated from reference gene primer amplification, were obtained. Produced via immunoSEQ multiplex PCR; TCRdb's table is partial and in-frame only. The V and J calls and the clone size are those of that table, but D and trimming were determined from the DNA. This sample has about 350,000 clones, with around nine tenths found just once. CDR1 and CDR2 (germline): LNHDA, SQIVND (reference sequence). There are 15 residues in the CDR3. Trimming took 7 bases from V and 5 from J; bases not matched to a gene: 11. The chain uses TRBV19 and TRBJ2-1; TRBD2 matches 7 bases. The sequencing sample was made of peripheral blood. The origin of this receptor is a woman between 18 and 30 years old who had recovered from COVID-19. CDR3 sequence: CASTPWASGHNEQFF. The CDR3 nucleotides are TGTGCCAGTACTCCTTGGGCTAGCGGACACAATGAGCAGTTCTTC.